The 11 T cell receptor beta chains reported below all come from one sample, sequenced in a study of Graves' ophthalmopathy and Graves' hyperthyroidism. Using RNA transcripts, the TCR beta CDR3 regions were amplified. RT-PCR with HTBI primers came first, then second-round multiplex PCR. TCRdb re-derived calls from the multiplex PCR reads in MiXCR, one entry per CDR3 protein. Counted here are about 600,000 distinct CDR3 sequences, about 35% occurring once; the ten biggest clones make up about 4.6%. Sequencing was performed on peripheral blood or thyroid tissue (not recorded which). The receptors here all came from an adult man with Graves' hyperthyroidism.

Remarks on this clonotype: With a much larger clone just one base away, this may be a read error. CDR3 in amino acids: CASSLMGQGCSGYTF. The CDR3 bases are TGTGCCAGCAGCTTAATGGGACAGGGATGCTCTGGCTACACCTTC. The chain employs TRBV7-6 and TRBJ1-2; 9 bases align to TRBD1. There are 15 residues in the CDR3. V dropped 2 bases and J dropped 7; count of bases not matched to a gene: 8. Looked up from germline, CDR1 is SGHVS and CDR2 is FNYEAQ.

This clonotype showed up just once. This chain links TRBV7-9 with TRBJ2-7, with 10 bases aligning to TRBD2. CDR1 is SEHNR and CDR2 is FQNEAQ in the germline V gene (reference sequence). CDR3 size: 16 residues. V lost 0 bases, J lost 4 bases, and 6 bases stayed unmatched. CDR3: CASSLASGLASYEQYF. The CDR3 DNA follows: TGTGCCAGCAGCTTAGCCTCGGGACTAGCGAGTTACGAGCAGTACTTC.

This clonotype has only a few counts. The chain is built from TRBV28 and TRBJ2-5; 12 bases align to TRBD1. The germline V gene encodes CDR1 MDHEN and CDR2 SYDVKM. This CDR3 is 15 amino acids long. With V trimmed by 3 bases and J by 6 bases, 5 bases remained unmatched. The CDR3 sequence: CASSFGTGGRQTQYF. CDR3 in DNA: TGTGCCAGCAGTTTCGGGACAGGGGGCCGGCAGACCCAGTACTTC.

This clonotype is a singleton in its sample. The chain uses TRBV29-1 and TRBJ2-2; no clear D. This CDR3 has 16 residues. V lost 4 bases and J lost 2, with 17 bases in between. Germline V gene data show CDR1 as SQVTM and CDR2 as ANQGSEA. CDR3: CSVVVTVSGNTGELFF. Written as DNA, the CDR3 is TGCAGCGTTGTAGTCACAGTCTCTGGAAACACCGGGGAGCTGTTTTTT.

In this sample, this clonotype turned up many times. This chain links TRBV7-8 with TRBJ2-7; possible D gene TRBD2, 6 bases. Germline lookup yields CDR1 SGHVS and CDR2 FQNEAQ. This CDR3 spans 14 amino acids. V was cut by 1 base and J by 2 bases, with 9 bases left in between. CDR3 in DNA: TGTGCCAGCAGCTTAGGGGGGGTAACCTACGAGCAGTACTTC. It yields the protein CASSLGGVTYEQYF.

This clonotype was counted a single time. The chain employs TRBV12-3 or TRBV12-4 and TRBJ2-2; D gene unclear. The ends were cut back, 6 bases at V and 4 bases at J, with 21 bases in the middle. The CDR3 is 17 residues long. The CDR3 region has the DNA TGTGCCAGCAGGCCCGCACAGAGCATAAGTTTCACCGGGGAGCTGTTTTTT. Translating it yields CASRPAQSISFTGELFF.

This clonotype appeared many times. V usage is TRBV5-1 and J usage is TRBJ1-1; D gene unclear. Germline assignment: CDR1 SGHRS and CDR2 YFSETQ. This CDR3 spans 15 amino acids. The V end lost 0 bases, the J end lost 5 bases, and 14 bases lay between the germline ends. The CDR3 protein is CASSLVGGQETEAFF. For the CDR3, the DNA is TGCGCCAGCAGCTTGGTTGGAGGGCAGGAGACTGAAGCTTTCTTT.

V usage is TRBV5-1 and J usage is TRBJ2-2; 8 bases agree with TRBD1. CDR3 size: 15 residues. Trimming cost V 3 bases and J 3 bases; bases outside gene matches: 4. Germline lookup yields CDR1 SGHRS and CDR2 YFSETQ. DNA of the CDR3: TGCGCCAGCAGCTCGACAGGGGTAGACACCGGGGAGCTGTTTTTT. Protein product: CASSSTGVDTGELFF.

This clonotype has a count of ten or more. V and J are TRBV13 and TRBJ2-2; TRBD2 might be the D (6 bases). Germline CDR1 reads PRHDT; CDR2 reads FYEKMQ (reference sequence). This CDR3 region has 16 residues. V was clipped by 1 base and J by 2 bases, with 11 bases between them. The CDR3 sequence: CASSLVSGANTGELFF. DNA for the CDR3: TGTGCCAGCAGCTTAGTTAGCGGAGCTAACACCGGGGAGCTGTTTTTT. Variable domain in full (rest from reference TRBV13 and TRBJ2-2): AAGVIQSPRHLIKEKRETATLKCYPIPRHDTVYWYQQGPGQDPQFLISFYEKMQSDKGSIPDRFSAQQFSDYHSELNMSSLELGDSALYFCASSLVSGANTGELFFGEGSRLTVL.

The J gene is TRBJ2-1, the V gene TRBV20-1, with D maybe TRBD2 (6 bases). Germline CDR1 DFQATT, CDR2 SNEGSKA (reference sequence). Trimming stripped 7 bases from V and 6 bases from J, with 19 bases between. The CDR3 is made up of 14 amino acids. Here the CDR3 reads CSGSSETTTNEQFF. As DNA, the CDR3 is TGCAGTGGTTCTAGCGAGACAACGACCAATGAGCAGTTCTTC.

This clonotype was counted ten times or more. The CDR3 loop reads CAIRSGDEDEQYF. CDR3 coding DNA: TGTGCCATCAGAAGCGGGGATGAGGACGAGCAGTACTTC. V is TRBV10-3 and J is TRBJ2-7, with 7 bases that match TRBD2. Germline V CDR1 and CDR2: ENHRY, SYGVKD. Trimming cost V 6 bases and J 5 bases; bases outside gene matches: 7. The CDR3 is 13 residues long.